This T cell receptor beta chain derives from a study of cytomegalovirus exposure and HLA in healthy donors. Regarding the study as a whole: Testing in vitro showed a few CMV-associated chains specific for CMV antigens.

Researchers ran the PCR with 60 Vbeta and 13 Jbeta primers. Data came from immunoSEQ multiplex PCR; TCRdb stores just in-frame clones and leaves some out. This sample has about 94,000 clones; around 80% occur once, and the top ten carry around 0.76%. Concerning this clone itself: The target antigen is unknown.

Germline V CDR1 and CDR2: LNHNV, YYDKDF (reference sequence). V gave up 0 bases and J gave up 1 base, with 10 bases separating them. The CDR3 extends over 15 amino acids. The chain links TRBV15 to TRBJ2-7; tentatively, D is TRBD1 (6 bases). The sample was PBMCs. This sequence was found in a woman aged 55-70 years in good health and CMV-seronegative. CDR3 bases: TGTGCCACCAGCAGAGATAAGGGGGAATCCTACGAGCAGTACTTC. This encodes CATSRDKGESYEQYF.